A selection of T cell receptor beta chains follows, all from one sample in a study of T cell responses to AZD1222 COVID-19 vaccine. Generated by immunoSEQ multiplex PCR, the TCRdb table keeps only in-frame clones and is missing some. The sample shows about 110,000 clones, 88% of them seen only once. The specimen was peripheral blood, collected on day 0 of AZD1222 vaccination. All receptors come from an adult in good health. Each CDR3 is given with its conserved first and last residue. D genes are given only for firm matches. Size is stated for part of the rows, as once, few or many counts, or as a class when the clone is expanded.

abundance: -
j_gene: TRBJ2-7
v_gene: TRBV7-9
d_gene: -
CDR3nt: TGTGCCAGCAGTCTTTCCGTCTACGAGCAGTACTTC
CDR3aa: CASSLSVYEQYF

abundance: -
j_gene: TRBJ2-1
v_gene: TRBV11-2
d_gene: TRBD2
CDR3nt: TGTGCCAGCAGCTCCGGACTAGCGGGCCACTCCTACAATGAGCAGTTCTTC
CDR3aa: CASSSGLAGHSYNEQFF

abundance: -
j_gene: TRBJ1-2
v_gene: TRBV4-2
d_gene: TRBD1
CDR3nt: TGTGCCAGCAGCCAAGATAAGGGGACAGGGTACGGCTACACCTTC
CDR3aa: CASSQDKGTGYGYTF

abundance: -
j_gene: TRBJ2-2
v_gene: TRBV19
d_gene: TRBD1
CDR3nt: TGTGCCAGTAGTATAAGGGGCAGGGGGCGATCCGGGGAGCTGTTTTTT
CDR3aa: CASSIRGRGRSGELFF

abundance: -
j_gene: TRBJ2-7
v_gene: TRBV7-3
d_gene: TRBD2
CDR3nt: TGTGCCAGCAGCACCGCAGCGGGGTTCTCCTACGAGCAGTACTTC
CDR3aa: CASSTAAGFSYEQYF

abundance: -
j_gene: TRBJ2-1
v_gene: TRBV29-1
d_gene: TRBD1
CDR3nt: TGCAGCGCTATTTCCGGGACAGGGAGTGCAGGAGATGAGCAGTTCTTC
CDR3aa: CSAISGTGSAGDEQFF

abundance: -
j_gene: TRBJ1-1
v_gene: TRBV19
d_gene: -
CDR3nt: TGTGCCAGCGCAGCAACGAACACTGAAGCTTTCTTT
CDR3aa: CASAATNTEAFF

abundance: -
j_gene: TRBJ2-1
v_gene: TRBV28
d_gene: -
CDR3nt: TGTGCCACCAGTCCTCCCACGGTATCCTACAATGAGCAGTTCTTC
CDR3aa: CATSPPTVSYNEQFF

abundance: -
j_gene: TRBJ2-1
v_gene: TRBV7-2
d_gene: -
CDR3nt: TGTGCCAGCAGCACCGGGTCCACAATTACTAAGTACAATGAGCAGTTCTTC
CDR3aa: CASSTGSTITKYNEQFF

abundance: -
j_gene: TRBJ2-3
v_gene: TRBV27
d_gene: TRBD1
CDR3nt: TGTGCCAGCAGTTTTACGACAGGGCTTAGCACAGATACGCAGTATTTT
CDR3aa: CASSFTTGLSTDTQYF

abundance: -
j_gene: TRBJ2-2
v_gene: TRBV27
d_gene: -
CDR3nt: TGTGCCAGCAGCCTGGACCTCCGAAGGGCCGGGGAGCTGTTTTTT
CDR3aa: CASSLDLRRAGELFF

abundance: -
j_gene: TRBJ1-1
v_gene: TRBV5-1
d_gene: -
CDR3nt: TGCGCCAGCAGCTTGGTGGGGCAGAACACTGAAGCTTTCTTT
CDR3aa: CASSLVGQNTEAFF

abundance: -
j_gene: TRBJ1-4
v_gene: TRBV6-5
d_gene: TRBD1
CDR3nt: TGTGCCAGCAGGGGGGCAGGACAGGGCCAAGAAAAACTGTTTTTT
CDR3aa: CASRGAGQGQEKLFF

abundance: -
j_gene: TRBJ2-1
v_gene: TRBV7-9
d_gene: -
CDR3nt: TGTGCCAGCAGCTCCACAGAGATCCCCCCCTACAATGAGCAGTTCTTC
CDR3aa: CASSSTEIPPYNEQFF

abundance: once
j_gene: TRBJ2-7
v_gene: TRBV6-5
d_gene: TRBD1
CDR3nt: TGTGCCAGCAGAAGAGGACAGGGGACCTACGAGCAGTACTTC
CDR3aa: CASRRGQGTYEQYF

abundance: -
j_gene: TRBJ2-1
v_gene: TRBV19
d_gene: TRBD1
CDR3nt: TGTGCCAGTAGTATAAGGGGGCAGGGTGAGCAGTTCTTC
CDR3aa: CASSIRGQGEQFF

abundance: -
j_gene: TRBJ1-3
v_gene: TRBV28
d_gene: TRBD1
CDR3nt: TGTGCCATAACCGCGTCCGGGACAGGGTTCCTCTCTGGAAACACCATATATTTT
CDR3aa: CAITASGTGFLSGNTIYF

abundance: once
j_gene: TRBJ1-1
v_gene: TRBV9
d_gene: -
CDR3nt: TGTGCCAGCAGCGTAGGATCTGGGGGACTCACTGAAGCTTTCTTT
CDR3aa: CASSVGSGGLTEAFF

abundance: -
j_gene: TRBJ1-1
v_gene: TRBV5-1
d_gene: TRBD1
CDR3nt: TGCGCCAGCAGCTCACGGACAGGGGCTGAAGCTTTCTTT
CDR3aa: CASSSRTGAEAFF

abundance: -
j_gene: TRBJ1-6
v_gene: TRBV28
d_gene: TRBD1
CDR3nt: TGTGCCAGCAGTTTCCAGGGGGCAACTAGCTCCTATAATTCACCCCTCCACTTT
CDR3aa: CASSFQGATSSYNSPLHF

abundance: -
j_gene: TRBJ1-5
v_gene: TRBV5-6
d_gene: -
CDR3nt: TGTGCCAGCAGCTTGAGGTTTAGCAATCAGCCCCAGCATTTT
CDR3aa: CASSLRFSNQPQHF

abundance: -
j_gene: TRBJ1-5
v_gene: TRBV5-1
d_gene: TRBD1
CDR3nt: TGCGCCAGCAGCTTACAGGGGGCAGGTCAGCCCCAGCATTTT
CDR3aa: CASSLQGAGQPQHF

abundance: -
j_gene: TRBJ2-1
v_gene: TRBV19
d_gene: TRBD1
CDR3nt: TGTGCCAGTAGTTTACTAACAGGGGAGAGTGAGCAGTTCTTC
CDR3aa: CASSLLTGESEQFF

abundance: -
j_gene: TRBJ1-2
v_gene: TRBV6-5
d_gene: -
CDR3nt: TGTGCCAGCAGTTACTCGGCGGTTTTCTCAAATGGCTACACCTTC
CDR3aa: CASSYSAVFSNGYTF

abundance: -
j_gene: TRBJ1-1
v_gene: TRBV12-3/TRBV12-4
d_gene: -
CDR3nt: TGTGCCAGCACTCCGCCCGACATTTCTGAAGCTTTCTTT
CDR3aa: CASTPPDISEAFF

abundance: few
j_gene: TRBJ2-7
v_gene: TRBV28
d_gene: -
CDR3nt: TGTGCCAGCAGTTTTGGGAAAGGACTTTCCTCCTACGAGCAGTACTTC
CDR3aa: CASSFGKGLSSYEQYF

abundance: -
j_gene: TRBJ2-3
v_gene: TRBV5-1
d_gene: -
CDR3nt: TGCGCCAGCAGCTTGTACGGGATTGTCACAGATACGCAGTATTTT
CDR3aa: CASSLYGIVTDTQYF

abundance: -
j_gene: TRBJ1-1
v_gene: TRBV7-8
d_gene: -
CDR3nt: TGTGCCAGCAGCTTCACTTGGATAGAGAACACTGAAGCTTTCTTT
CDR3aa: CASSFTWIENTEAFF

abundance: -
j_gene: TRBJ2-1
v_gene: TRBV5-6
d_gene: -
CDR3nt: TGTGCCAGCAGCTTGTCGGTGGGGGTAGGGTCCTACAATGAGCAGTTCTTC
CDR3aa: CASSLSVGVGSYNEQFF

abundance: -
j_gene: TRBJ2-5
v_gene: TRBV29-1
d_gene: TRBD1
CDR3nt: TGCAGCGTTGCTATTACGAGGGGGCGGGAGACCCAGTACTTC
CDR3aa: CSVAITRGRETQYF

abundance: few
j_gene: TRBJ1-4
v_gene: TRBV10-3
d_gene: TRBD1
CDR3nt: TGTGCCATCGGACAGGGGGCGAATGAAAAACTGTTTTTT
CDR3aa: CAIGQGANEKLFF

abundance: -
j_gene: TRBJ2-2
v_gene: TRBV5-1
d_gene: TRBD1
CDR3nt: TGCGCCAGCAGCGCAAGGACAGGGGGCACCGGGGAGCTGTTTTTT
CDR3aa: CASSARTGGTGELFF

abundance: -
j_gene: TRBJ2-2
v_gene: TRBV12-5
d_gene: -
CDR3nt: TGTGCTAGCGGACTGGGGGTGACCGGGGAGCTGTTTTTT
CDR3aa: CASGLGVTGELFF

abundance: once
j_gene: TRBJ2-2
v_gene: TRBV11-2
d_gene: -
CDR3nt: TGTGCCAGCAGCTTAACCCACACCGGGGAGCTGTTTTTT
CDR3aa: CASSLTHTGELFF

abundance: -
j_gene: TRBJ2-3
v_gene: TRBV6-5
d_gene: -
CDR3nt: TGTGCCAGCGGGGCGAGCGTTGATTCTTTTGATACGCAGTATTTT
CDR3aa: CASGASVDSFDTQYF

abundance: -
j_gene: TRBJ1-5
v_gene: TRBV2
d_gene: -
CDR3nt: TGTGCCAGCAGCCTAGACAGGAGCAATCAGCCCCAGCATTTT
CDR3aa: CASSLDRSNQPQHF

abundance: once
j_gene: TRBJ1-1
v_gene: TRBV5-1
d_gene: -
CDR3nt: TGCGCCAGCAGCCTAGGGTCGAACACTGAAGCTTTCTTT
CDR3aa: CASSLGSNTEAFF

abundance: -
j_gene: TRBJ2-2
v_gene: TRBV6-5
d_gene: -
CDR3nt: TGTGCCAGCACCAAACCGAACACCGGGGAGCTGTTTTTT
CDR3aa: CASTKPNTGELFF

abundance: -
j_gene: TRBJ1-6
v_gene: TRBV19
d_gene: -
CDR3nt: TGTGCCAGCAACAGGGATTATAATTCACCCCTCCACTTT
CDR3aa: CASNRDYNSPLHF

abundance: -
j_gene: TRBJ2-7
v_gene: TRBV18
d_gene: TRBD2
CDR3nt: TGTGCCAGCTCACCAGGGGGGGGAATCTACGAGCAGTACTTC
CDR3aa: CASSPGGGIYEQYF

abundance: -
j_gene: TRBJ1-5
v_gene: TRBV7-2
d_gene: -
CDR3nt: TGTGCCAGCAGCCCGGGGGGCGGGGTGGGGCAGCCCCAGCATTTT
CDR3aa: CASSPGGGVGQPQHF

abundance: -
j_gene: TRBJ1-2
v_gene: TRBV7-2
d_gene: -
CDR3nt: TGTGCCAGCAGCTTAGATACGGCTGGCTATGGCTACACCTTC
CDR3aa: CASSLDTAGYGYTF

abundance: -
j_gene: TRBJ1-2
v_gene: TRBV19
d_gene: TRBD1
CDR3nt: TGTGCCAGTAGTATGAGGTCGGGACAGGGCTTTTATGGCTACACCTTC
CDR3aa: CASSMRSGQGFYGYTF

abundance: -
j_gene: TRBJ2-1
v_gene: TRBV10-3
d_gene: TRBD2
CDR3nt: TGTGCCATCAGTGAGTCCGGGGGGGACTACAATGAGCAGTTCTTC
CDR3aa: CAISESGGDYNEQFF

abundance: -
j_gene: TRBJ2-5
v_gene: TRBV20-1
d_gene: -
CDR3nt: TGCAGTGCTAGTAGACAGGTACAAGAGACCCAGTACTTC
CDR3aa: CSASRQVQETQYF

abundance: -
j_gene: TRBJ2-1
v_gene: TRBV12-5
d_gene: -
CDR3nt: TGTGCTAGTGGGGTGGGCGATGAGCAGTTCTTC
CDR3aa: CASGVGDEQFF

abundance: -
j_gene: TRBJ1-2
v_gene: TRBV3-1/TRBV3-2
d_gene: -
CDR3nt: TGTGCCAGCAGCCAAGATCTCGTGCAGGCTGGCTACACCTTC
CDR3aa: CASSQDLVQAGYTF

abundance: -
j_gene: TRBJ2-7
v_gene: TRBV7-8
d_gene: TRBD1
CDR3nt: TGTGCCAGCAGCTTAGCGGCAGGGGGCGGCGAGCAGTACTTC
CDR3aa: CASSLAAGGGEQYF

abundance: -
j_gene: TRBJ2-5
v_gene: TRBV5-1
d_gene: -
CDR3nt: TGCGCCAGCAGCTTGGCCGTAGGCTCCCAAGAGACCCAGTACTTC
CDR3aa: CASSLAVGSQETQYF

abundance: -
j_gene: TRBJ2-1
v_gene: TRBV12-3/TRBV12-4
d_gene: -
CDR3nt: TGTGCCAGCAGACGACAGGAGTACAATGAGCAGTTCTTC
CDR3aa: CASRRQEYNEQFF